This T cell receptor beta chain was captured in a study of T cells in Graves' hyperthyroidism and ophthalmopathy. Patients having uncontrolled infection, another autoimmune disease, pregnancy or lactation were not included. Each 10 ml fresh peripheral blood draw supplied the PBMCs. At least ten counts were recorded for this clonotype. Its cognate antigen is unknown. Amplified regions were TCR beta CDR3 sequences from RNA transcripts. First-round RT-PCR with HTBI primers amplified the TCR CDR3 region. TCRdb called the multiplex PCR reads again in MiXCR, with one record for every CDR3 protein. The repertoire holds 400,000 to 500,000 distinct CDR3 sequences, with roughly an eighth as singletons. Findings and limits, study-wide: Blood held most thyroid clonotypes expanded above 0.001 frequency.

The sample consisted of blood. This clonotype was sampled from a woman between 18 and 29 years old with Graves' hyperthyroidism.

The CDR3 loop reads CASAGDRNTEAFF. CDR3 in DNA: TGTGCCAGCGCAGGGGACCGAAACACTGAAGCTTTCTTT. The chain recombines TRBV18 with TRBJ1-1; TRBD1 might be the D (6 bases). CDR3 length equals 13 residues. Germline V CDR1 and CDR2: KGHSH, LQKENI. The V and J ends lost 8 bases and 2 bases respectively, with 12 bases between them.